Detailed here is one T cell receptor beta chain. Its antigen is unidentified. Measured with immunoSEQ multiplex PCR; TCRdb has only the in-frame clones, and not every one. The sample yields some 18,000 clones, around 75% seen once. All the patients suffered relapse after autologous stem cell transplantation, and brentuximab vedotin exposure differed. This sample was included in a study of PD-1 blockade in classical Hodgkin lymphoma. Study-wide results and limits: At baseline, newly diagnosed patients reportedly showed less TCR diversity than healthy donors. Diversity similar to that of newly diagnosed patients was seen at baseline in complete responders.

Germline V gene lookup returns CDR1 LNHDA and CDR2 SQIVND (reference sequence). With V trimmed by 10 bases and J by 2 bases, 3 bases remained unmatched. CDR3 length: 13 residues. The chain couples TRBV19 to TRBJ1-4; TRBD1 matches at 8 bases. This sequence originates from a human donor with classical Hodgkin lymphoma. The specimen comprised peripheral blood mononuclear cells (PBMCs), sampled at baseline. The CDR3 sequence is CANRGRTNEKLFF. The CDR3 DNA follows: TGTGCCAACAGGGGGAGGACTAATGAAAAACTGTTTTTT.